This TCR beta chain appears in the sequencing data of a study of blood T cell repertoires in COVID-19 (dated by TCRdb to 2019 to 2021). Study-wide context: Samples covering the acute and convalescent phases of COVID-19 were provided by collaborators in the United States, Italy and Spain. Where HLA class I and class II types were available, the types were taken from metadata supplied by the sample provider, not from assay-based typing. A de-identified subject ID, COVID-19 status, age in years and sex were almost always included in the sample metadata. Samples were obtained from the ongoing ImmuneRACE study (first 160 participants) and from over a thousand subjects provided by 6 global collaborators. The repertoires were made available in a free public database intended to serve as a resource for research on the immune response to SARS-CoV-2. The material from the prospective study consisted of cDNA or gDNA derived from T cells, B-cell-depleted T cells, or PBMCs. Deeply sampled blood TCRbeta repertoires from subjects exposed to, actively infected with, or recovered from COVID-19 were included in the dataset. Study-wide conclusions, independent of this receptor: The amount of clinical and demographic metadata varied by source and participant and was provided uncurated.

The germline V gene sets CDR1 to MNHNS and CDR2 to SASEGT. Including the terminal cysteine and phenylalanine, the CDR3 comprises 14 residues. Kept here is only the CDR3 DNA, which spans 42 bases and is read in frame from base 1. Relative to germline, V is 2 bases shorter and J is 6 bases shorter, with 12 bases between their ends. TCRbeta CDR3 regions were amplified from genomic DNA using the immunoSEQ Assay, a bias-controlled multiplex PCR. Under the source paper's analysis protocol: Within the assay, amplification of reference gene primers was used to estimate how many nucleated cells each sample contained. To quantify the absolute abundance of each unique TCRbeta CDR3 rearrangement, sequence reads were collapsed and filtered. For each sample, productive Simpson clonality was calculated as the square root of Simpson's diversity index across productive rearrangements. Imported from immuneACCESS, the table was reduced by TCRdb to in-frame sequences with V and J called. These copies leave out some clones; in studies compared against another copy, an unresolved V gene accounts for under half, and the cause of the remainder is not known. The DNA was the basis for D and trimming; V, J and clone size are from that table. Across this sample there are about 400,000 clones, with approximately 90% seen only once. The ten largest clones capture approximately 2% of the sample.

On this clone: What antigen it recognizes has not been identified. Qualities for individual bases were not recorded, and no much larger clone is one base off.

In the prospective study, participants were roughly 18 to 95 years old, resided in 24 geographic areas of the United States, and were enrolled through a virtual design. In the prospective study, participants were assigned to cohorts based on the clinical history participants reported in a screening survey and a study questionnaire. Mobile phlebotomists in the prospective study collected whole blood, serum and a nasopharyngeal or oropharyngeal swab from every participant. Additional blood draws and questionnaires over a 2-month period could optionally be provided by prospective study participants. Before DNA extraction, prospective study blood samples were shipped either frozen or at room temperature.

This sequence originates from a woman between 18 and 30 years old with acute COVID-19. The sample comprised PBMCs or T cells enriched from blood (not recorded which). This sequence uses TRBV6-1 and TRBJ2-3; no D gene call is confident. The CDR3 is CASSESPGSDTQYF. The nucleotide sequence is given as TGTGCCAGCAGTGAATCCCCCGGGTCCGATACGCAGTATTTT.